A single sample is the source of the 8 T cell receptor beta chains below, sequenced in a study of T cells expressing NK-cell markers. From the 5' RACE reads, TCRdb lists one entry per CDR3 protein and no DNA. The data show roughly 150,000 distinct CDR3 sequences, and the top ten clones hold approximately 17%. The sample consisted of blood T cells: a sorted CD56 or NKG2C T cell subset, CD4+ or CD8+ T cells, or bulk PBMC T cells (not recorded which). Receptor source: a woman aged 18 to 75 in good health.

The chain is built from TRBV18 and TRBJ2-1; lacking DNA, the TRBD2 call made by TCRdb goes unchecked. Germline V gene sequence: CDR1 KGHSH, CDR2 LQKENI. The CDR3 runs 17 residues. The CDR3 is CASSSLAGGGSYNEQFF.

V gene TRBV27 combines with J gene TRBJ2-1; TCRdb proposes TRBD2, but this gene call is untestable without DNA. The CDR3 is made up of 18 amino acids. The V gene's germline CDR1 is MNHEY and CDR2 SMNVEV (reference sequence). The CDR3 loop is CASSPRAFSGGSYNEQFF.

The chain has TRBV11-1 and TRBJ2-1; TCRdb calls TRBD2, which cannot be checked without DNA. The CDR3 extends over 18 amino acids. CDR1 SGHAT and CDR2 FQDESV come from the germline V gene (reference sequence). CDR3 residues: CASSLATSSGGTYNEQFF. Together with reference TRBV11-1 and TRBJ2-1, the CDR3 gives the full variable domain: EAEVAQSPRYKITEKSQAVAFWCDPISGHATLYWYRQILGQGPELLVQFQDESVVDDSQLPKDRFSAERLKGVDSTLKIQPAELGDSAMYLCASSLATSSGGTYNEQFFGPGTRLTVL.

This chain links TRBV15 with TRBJ1-2; the D call from TCRdb, TRBD1, cannot be confirmed without DNA. Looked up from germline, CDR1 is LNHNV and CDR2 is YYDKDF (reference sequence). There are 16 residues in the CDR3. This CDR3 reads CATSRDIGGPGYGYTF.

This rearrangement joins TRBV5-1 to TRBJ2-7; TCRdb's D call of TRBD1 is untestable without DNA. This CDR3 is 13 amino acids long. Germline V CDR1 and CDR2: SGHRS, YFSETQ. CDR3 protein: CASSEGQAVEQYF.

This chain uses TRBV5-1 with TRBJ2-3; the D call of TRBD1 rests on TCRdb alone, since no DNA is present to check it. The CDR3 is 16 residues long. Germline CDR1 is SGHRS and CDR2 is YFSETQ. CDR3 protein: CASSPTGGTSTDTQYF.

This chain joins TRBV5-1 and TRBJ2-2; TCRdb's D call of TRBD1 is untestable without DNA. The CDR3 contains 14 residues. The germline V gene encodes CDR1 SGHRS and CDR2 YFSETQ. The CDR3 region is CASGVQAGTGELFF.

The chain employs TRBV13 and TRBJ2-7; the TCRdb call, TRBD1, lacks DNA for checking. The CDR3 length is 13 residues. CDR1 PRHDT and CDR2 FYEKMQ come from the germline V gene (reference sequence). CDR3 amino acids: CASSFPGQYEQYF.